A single sample is the source of the 26 T cell receptor beta chains below, sequenced in a study of Ad26.COV2.S vaccination and SARS-CoV-2 variants. Profiled with immunoSEQ multiplex PCR; TCRdb holds only in-frame clones, not every one. The profile covers hundreds of thousands of clones, with 80% to 90% appearing a single time and about 7.4% taken by the ten largest. Specified treatment: about 20 received Ad26.COV2.S at low or high dose, single or two shots; about 5 received placebo; per-sample allocation not given. Specimens were obtained on day 63 following the first vaccine or placebo injection. Sequencing used peripheral blood, obtained in a trial of Ad26.COV2.S vaccine versus placebo. Receptors were obtained from a person between 18 and 60 years old who received the Ad26.COV2.S COVID-19 vaccine or a placebo.

The rearrangement joins TRBV4-1 to TRBJ2-7; TRBD1 matches 11 bases. V lost 5 bases and J lost 4; bases outside the gene matches: 10. The CDR3 totals 16 residues. The germline gives CDR1 MGHRA, CDR2 YSYEKL. Here the CDR3 reads CASSGGRTGGSYEQYF. As DNA, the CDR3 is TGCGCCAGCAGCGGTGGGAGGACAGGGGGCTCGTACGAGCAGTACTTC.

Only a few counts were recorded for this clone. The CDR3 here is CASSKAQGHNSPLHF. CDR3 sequence (DNA): TGTGCCAGCAGCAAAGCTCAGGGACACAATTCACCCCTCCACTTT. V gene TRBV21-1 combines with J gene TRBJ1-6; TRBD1 is the table's D call, not checked against the DNA. TRBV21-1 is an annotated pseudogene. This CDR3 spans 15 amino acids.

The chain's CDR3 is CASSAGPQETQYF. For the CDR3, the DNA is TGTGCCAGCAGTGCGGGTCCGCAAGAGACCCAGTACTTC. The chain has TRBV2 and TRBJ2-5; no definite D call. CDR3 length equals 13 residues. Deletions cut 4 bases from V and 2 bases from J, with 8 bases between. Germline V CDR1 and CDR2: SNHLY, FYNNEI.

The chain has TRBV5-1 and TRBJ1-2, with D perhaps matching TRBD1 (5 bases). Germline V gene data show CDR1 as SGHRS and CDR2 as YFSETQ. Trimming stripped 0 bases from V and 5 bases from J, with 8 bases between. The CDR3 has 13 amino acids. The CDR3 region is CASSLEGLYGYTF. CDR3 DNA: TGCGCCAGCAGCTTGGAGGGGTTGTATGGCTACACCTTC.

This rearrangement joins TRBV21-1 to TRBJ2-7. TRBV21-1 is given as a pseudogene. The CDR3 runs 16 residues. CDR3 DNA sequence: TGTGCCAGCAGCAAAGTTCGAGGGGCACCTTGCTACGAGCAGTACTTC. Protein: CASSKVRGAPCYEQYF.

V gene TRBV19 combines with J gene TRBJ1-2, with 10 bases lining up with TRBD1. The V segment lost 6 bases and the J segment 0 bases; nucleotides outside the gene matches: 7. The CDR3 runs to 16 residues. Germline lookup yields CDR1 LNHDA and CDR2 SQIVND (reference sequence). CDR3 in DNA: TGTGCCAGTAGGAAGACAGGGGGCTATTCTAACTATGGCTACACCTTC. Its protein is CASRKTGGYSNYGYTF. Full variable domain (rest looked up from reference TRBV19 and TRBJ1-2): DGGITQSPKYLFRKEGQNVTLSCEQNLNHDAMYWYRQDPGQGLRLIYYSQIVNDFQKGDIAEGYSVSREKKESFPLTVTSAQKNPTAFYLCASRKTGGYSNYGYTFGSGTRLTVV.

The chain couples TRBV29-1 to TRBJ1-3; no reliable D call. The germline gives CDR1 SQVTM, CDR2 ANQGSEA. The CDR3 runs 11 residues. Trimming took 7 bases from V and 9 from J, leaving 13 bases between them. The CDR3 coding sequence is TGCAGCGGGATTCTTGGTGGCACCATATATTTT. It encodes CSGILGGTIYF.

There are a few counts of this clone. The genes are TRBV3-1 (or the pseudogene TRBV3-2) and TRBJ1-6, with 7 bases matching TRBD1. V lost 8 bases to trimming and J lost 10 bases; unmatched junction nucleotides: 11. Germline V gene sequence: CDR1 LGHDT, CDR2 YNNKEL (reference sequence). This CDR3 is built from 14 residues. The CDR3 protein is CASRIQGIESPLHF. For the CDR3, the DNA is TGTGCCAGCCGAATACAGGGGATAGAATCACCCCTCCACTTT.

The count of this clone is one. The J gene is TRBJ2-1, the V gene TRBV5-5; TRBD2 agrees at 7 bases. The CDR3 is 19 amino acids. Trimming removed 4 bases from V and 0 bases from J; junction bases left unmatched: 16. CDR1 is SGHKS and CDR2 is YYEKEE in the germline V gene (reference sequence). CDR3 in amino acids: CASSQSWDYLLSSYNEQFF. Here the CDR3 DNA reads TGTGCCAGCAGCCAGTCTTGGGACTACCTCCTTAGCTCCTACAATGAGCAGTTCTTC.

The chain couples TRBV11-3 to TRBJ2-1; D is unresolved. The CDR3 consists of 14 residues. CDR1 is SGHNT and CDR2 is YENEEA in the germline V gene. Trimming took off 3 bases at V and 2 bases at J, with 8 bases between the two ends. The CDR3 DNA follows: TGTGCCAGCAGCTTTGGGCGGACCTACAATGAGCAGTTCTTC. It translates to CASSFGRTYNEQFF.

The V call is TRBV29-1, the J call TRBJ2-5; 7 bases line up with TRBD1. V was pared by 7 bases and J by 5 bases, with 10 bases of the junction left unmatched. The CDR3 totals 13 residues. From germline, CDR1 is SQVTM and CDR2 ANQGSEA. This CDR3 is CSADEGAKETQYF. The CDR3 DNA reads TGCAGCGCCGACGAGGGGGCGAAGGAGACCCAGTACTTC.

The chain links TRBV19 to TRBJ1-2; D remains unclear. The CDR3 is 15 amino acids. The germline V gene has CDR1 LNHDA and CDR2 SQIVND (reference sequence). Trimming stripped 7 bases from V and 5 bases from J, with 20 bases between. The CDR3 loop is CASTSPVVGKYGYTF. The CDR3 region has the DNA TGTGCCAGTACTTCCCCGGTGGTGGGGAAGTATGGCTACACCTTC.

The chain has TRBV7-6 and TRBJ1-1; no reliable D call. The germline V and J ends were trimmed by 1 base and 5 bases, with 20 bases remaining between them. The CDR3 contains 17 residues. From germline, CDR1 is SGHVS and CDR2 FNYEAQ. The CDR3 spells CASSLGGGLRSVTEAFF. The CDR3 DNA is TGTGCCAGCAGCTTAGGGGGAGGACTCCGCTCCGTTACTGAAGCTTTCTTT.

This clone has just a few counts. V usage is TRBV5-1 and J usage is TRBJ1-2; D unresolved. The length of the CDR3 is 15 residues. Germline V CDR1 and CDR2: SGHRS, YFSETQ. V lost 4 bases to trimming and J lost 7 bases, with 20 bases between them. Here the CDR3 reads CASSLMQRGLSGYTF. CDR3 in DNA: TGCGCCAGCAGCCTAATGCAGAGAGGGCTTAGTGGCTACACCTTC.

This clone was counted between two and nine times. The V call is TRBV7-6, the J call TRBJ1-6, with TRBD1 as a possible D gene (5 bases). V was trimmed by 2 bases and J by 1 base, leaving 9 bases between them. CDR1 is SGHVS, CDR2 FNYEAQ, per germline. This CDR3 region has 16 residues. CDR3: CASSLQGSSYNSPLHF. CDR3 coding DNA: TGTGCCAGCAGCTTACAGGGTAGTTCCTATAATTCACCCCTCCACTTT.

This sequence joins TRBV15 and TRBJ1-2; TRBD1 is a possible D gene (5 bases). CDR3 length: 15 residues. Germline CDR1 is LNHNV and CDR2 is YYDKDF (reference sequence). Trimming pared 1 base from V and 4 bases from J, leaving 13 bases between. CDR3 sequence (DNA): TGTGCCACCAGCAGAGTTTCCAGGGCTTCCTATGGCTACACCTTC. Residues: CATSRVSRASYGYTF.

This chain links TRBV29-1 with TRBJ1-2; D is perhaps TRBD1 (6 bases). Germline V gene data show CDR1 as SQVTM and CDR2 as ANQGSEA. Trimming removed 6 bases from V and 5 bases from J, with 10 bases in between. This CDR3 is 11 amino acids long. DNA for the CDR3: TGCAGCGTCGACAGGCGGTATGGCTACACCTTC. It codes for CSVDRRYGYTF.

This clone has a single count. DNA for the CDR3: TGCGCCAGCAGCCCATACACGAGCCTTGGCTACACCTTC. Translation: CASSPYTSLGYTF. The chain employs TRBV5-1 and TRBJ1-2, with no clear D. The V gene lost 4 bases and the J gene lost 7 bases, with 14 bases spanning the gap. The CDR3 has 13 amino acids. The V gene's germline CDR1 is SGHRS and CDR2 YFSETQ.

V usage is TRBV27 and J usage is TRBJ2-5; TRBD2 might be the D (5 bases). V dropped 0 bases and J dropped 3 bases, with 11 bases sitting between them. Germline lookup yields CDR1 MNHEY and CDR2 SMNVEV (reference sequence). The CDR3 covers 15 residues. CDR3 bases: TGTGCCAGCAGTTTATCCGGGATCCTTAAAGAGACCCAGTACTTC. This gives the protein CASSLSGILKETQYF.

This clone showed up just once. The chain uses TRBV5-4 and TRBJ2-1; tentatively, D is TRBD2 (5 bases). The CDR3 sequence is 13 residues long. V lost 4 bases to trimming and J lost 4 bases, with 9 bases between them. Germline V lookup: CDR1 SGHNT, CDR2 YYREEE (reference sequence). The CDR3, as DNA: TGTGCCAGCAGCCCTCGCGGGTACAATGAGCAGTTCTTC. It is translated as CASSPRGYNEQFF.

V gene TRBV12-5 combines with J gene TRBJ1-2; no reliable D call. Trimming pared 0 bases from V and 4 bases from J, leaving 9 bases between. Germline values: CDR1 LGHNT, CDR2 FRNRAP. The CDR3 has 14 residues. The CDR3 is CASGLVPGPYGYTF. CDR3 nucleotide sequence: TGTGCTAGTGGTTTGGTACCCGGACCCTATGGCTACACCTTC.

V gene TRBV11-2 combines with J gene TRBJ2-5; D not resolved. From germline, CDR1 is SGHAT and CDR2 FQNNGV. The CDR3 covers 12 residues. V was trimmed by 3 bases and J by 7 bases, leaving 9 bases between them. Written as DNA, the CDR3 is TGTGCCAGCAGCTTTCCACGTGGGACCCAGTACTTC. Translating gives CASSFPRGTQYF.

The chain links TRBV18 to TRBJ1-1; D possibly corresponds to TRBD1 (5 bases). V lost 1 base to trimming and J lost 3 bases, with 12 bases between them. Germline CDR1 and CDR2: KGHSH and LQKENI. This CDR3 region has 15 residues. The CDR3 nucleotides are TGTGCCAGCTCACCACGGGACGGTCTATACACTGAAGCTTTCTTT. It is translated as CASSPRDGLYTEAFF.

V usage is TRBV27 and J usage is TRBJ2-7; the D is unclear. CDR1 and CDR2 from the germline V gene are MNHEY and SMNVEV (reference sequence). Trimming stripped 5 bases from V and 7 bases from J, with 3 bases between. The CDR3 is made up of 9 amino acids. Written as DNA, the CDR3 is TGTGCCAGCAGTCCAGAGCAGTACTTC. It is translated as CASSPEQYF.

This chain uses TRBV12-3 or TRBV12-4 with TRBJ1-1, with D unresolved. V was shortened by 2 bases and J by 0 bases, with 4 bases between the two germline ends. The CDR3 loop spans 13 amino acids. CDR3 sequence: CASSLYLNTEAFF. For the CDR3, the DNA is TGTGCCAGCAGTTTATATCTGAACACTGAAGCTTTCTTT.

The V and J genes are TRBV19 and TRBJ2-7; 10 nucleotides agree with TRBD1. CDR1 is LNHDA and CDR2 is SQIVND in the germline V gene (reference sequence). With V trimmed by 6 bases and J by 5 bases, 4 bases remained unmatched. There are 13 residues in the CDR3. CDR3 in DNA: TGTGCCAGTAGCGACAGGGGGCTCCACGAGCAGTACTTC. As protein: CASSDRGLHEQYF.